This T cell receptor (beta chain) comes out of a study of blood T cells in healthy people across ages. Comments on this clonotype: Antigen specificity is unknown.

CDR3 length equals 16 residues. Germline loops: CDR1 DFQATT, CDR2 SNEGSKA (reference sequence). A second PCR of 7 to 11 cycles used a sample-barcoded 5' primer and a J-beta primer mix. MiXCR was run by TCRdb on the 5' RACE reads, yielding one entry per CDR3 protein. The table records over 1,500,000 distinct CDR3 sequences, 49% of them present only once. General study findings and limits: The study found TCR beta diversity correlated strongly with naive T cell percentage. Significant beta diversity loss was already apparent by age roughly 44, declining roughly linearly.

This clonotype was obtained from a woman between 40 and 50 years old in good health. The chain uses TRBV20-1 and TRBJ2-4; 8 bases agree with TRBD2. Matching the DNA end better, TRBJ2-5 makes the J call doubtful. Sequencing used blood. The CDR3, as DNA: TGCAGTGCTAGGGGTCCAAAAGCGGGGGTTGCGGAGACCCAGTACTTC. Protein sequence: CSARGPKAGVAETQYF.